This TCR delta chain was identified during a study of gamma delta lymphoproliferative disorders and STAT genes. Study background: Delta libraries were made per EuroClonality-NGS working group procedure.

The CDR3 length is 16 residues. J was trimmed by 0 bases and V by 3 bases; bases with no gene match: 7. Germline V lookup: CDR1 GEAIGNYY, CDR2 EKD. PBMCs from patients and controls supplied the genomic DNA for sequencing. This clone showed up just a few times. Its antigen is not known. The protein recorded in TCRdb matches a much larger clone and deviates from this DNA's translation at residue 5, suggesting a read error; the protein here is obtained by translating the DNA. TCRdb redid the clone calls on the multiplex PCR reads with CATT. The data show about 3,800 delta-chain clones, roughly 1% seen once. Broader study findings: Most major patient clonotypes were shared with at least one healthy donor. Low-frequency NGS calls may be less specific; leukemic clone sharing needs confirmation.

Material: blood. The receptor comes from a human donor in good health. This chain uses TRDV2 with TRDJ1; the match to TRDD3 covers 9 bases. As DNA, the CDR3 is TGTGCCTGTGACGAACTGGGGGAAACGTACACCGATAAACTCATCTTT. This translates into CACDELGETYTDKLIF.